Below, 13 T cell receptor beta chains from the same sample are listed, as sequenced in a study of T cell responses to AZD1222 COVID-19 vaccine. Measured with immunoSEQ multiplex PCR; TCRdb has only the in-frame clones, and not every one. The sample has about 110,000 clones; 70% to 90% are singletons. The specimen was peripheral blood, collected on day 0 of AZD1222 vaccination. The receptors stem from an adult in good health.

The sample holds one count of this clone. The V call is TRBV28, the J call TRBJ1-1; possible D gene TRBD1, 5 bases. With 7 bases removed from V and 1 base from J, the gap between germline ends came to 16 bases. This CDR3 comprises 15 residues. The germline CDR1 and CDR2 sequences are MDHEN and SYDVKM. The CDR3 DNA reads TGTGCCAGCAACGATGGGGGACCGACGAACACTGAAGCTTTCTTT. Translated: CASNDGGPTNTEAFF.

This rearrangement joins TRBV19 to TRBJ1-2; no definite D call. The V gene's germline CDR1 is LNHDA and CDR2 SQIVND (reference sequence). This CDR3 has 12 amino acids. The ends were cut back, 3 bases at V and 6 bases at J, with 8 bases in the middle. CDR3 sequence: CASSIRYDGYTF. CDR3 in DNA: TGTGCCAGTAGTATCCGGTATGATGGCTACACCTTC. Drawing the rest from reference TRBV19 and TRBJ1-2, the complete variable domain is DGGITQSPKYLFRKEGQNVTLSCEQNLNHDAMYWYRQDPGQGLRLIYYSQIVNDFQKGDIAEGYSVSREKKESFPLTVTSAQKNPTAFYLCASSIRYDGYTFGSGTRLTVV.

The chain carries TRBV6-1 and TRBJ1-1; a weak D match, TRBD1 (6 bases). V was trimmed by 4 bases and J by 6 bases, leaving 21 bases between them. The CDR3 runs to 16 residues. Per germline, CDR1 MNHNS and CDR2 SASEGT. The CDR3 coding sequence is TGTGCCAGCAGTGCCAGGGGAGGGCTGGTGCCGGCTGAAGCTTTCTTT. Protein product: CASSARGGLVPAEAFF.

The chain joins TRBV3-1 (or the pseudogene TRBV3-2) to TRBJ1-4; D possibly corresponds to TRBD1 (5 bases). Germline V gene data show CDR1 as LGHDT and CDR2 as YNNKEL (reference sequence). Trimming removed 5 bases from V and 5 bases from J, with 18 bases in between. The CDR3 is made up of 16 amino acids. This CDR3 is CASSFFRKSGNEKLFF. The CDR3 coding sequence is TGTGCCAGCAGCTTCTTCCGGAAGTCAGGGAATGAAAAACTGTTTTTT.

The J gene is TRBJ1-6, the V gene TRBV18, with D unresolved. The CDR3 contains 18 residues. Germline V gives CDR1 KGHSH, CDR2 LQKENI. V lost 6 bases, J lost 5 bases, and 23 bases lay in between. The CDR3 bases are TGTGCCAGCTCCATTACAAATCCCGATGGGGTTAATAATTCACCCCTCCACTTT. Its protein product is CASSITNPDGVNNSPLHF.

This chain links TRBV19 with TRBJ1-4; 8 bases are a match to TRBD1. V lost 7 bases to trimming and J lost 10 bases; unmatched junction nucleotides: 8. CDR1 is LNHDA and CDR2 is SQIVND in the germline V gene (reference sequence). The CDR3 totals 13 residues. The CDR3 sequence: CASTTGGEGKLFF. The CDR3 DNA follows: TGTGCCAGTACCACAGGGGGGGAAGGAAAACTGTTTTTT.

The CDR3 here is CASSLAVRGGDTQYF. As DNA, the CDR3 is TGTGCCAGCAGCTTGGCAGTGCGGGGAGGAGATACGCAGTATTTT. The gene calls are TRBV5-4 and TRBJ2-3; D might be TRBD2 (6 bases). The CDR3 contains 15 residues. Trimming removed 0 bases at V and 5 bases at J, with 13 bases between. Germline V gene data show CDR1 as SGHNT and CDR2 as YYREEE (reference sequence).

The rearrangement uses TRBV19 and TRBJ1-1; possible D gene TRBD1, 6 bases. The CDR3 has 12 residues. The germline V gene encodes CDR1 LNHDA and CDR2 SQIVND (reference sequence). Trimming stripped 8 bases from V and 4 bases from J, with 11 bases between. CDR3 DNA sequence: TGTGCCAGTTTACAGGGAGGCACTGAAGCTTTCTTT. Residues: CASLQGGTEAFF.

The chain is built from TRBV27 and TRBJ1-1; D call uncertain. Germline assignment: CDR1 MNHEY and CDR2 SMNVEV (reference sequence). The CDR3 is 13 amino acids. Trimming took 1 base from V and 3 from J, leaving 6 bases between them. The CDR3, as DNA: TGTGCCAGCAGTTTATTTCACGACACTGAAGCTTTCTTT. Translated: CASSLFHDTEAFF.

The chain couples TRBV10-3 to TRBJ1-1; D perhaps matches TRBD1 (6 bases). CDR1 is ENHRY, CDR2 SYGVKD, per germline. V was cut by 5 bases and J by 1 base, with 14 bases left in between. The CDR3 contains 15 residues. CDR3 residues: CAISLNGQSNTEAFF. In nucleotides, the CDR3 is TGTGCCATCAGTCTAAACGGACAGTCGAACACTGAAGCTTTCTTT.

V usage is TRBV20-1 and J usage is TRBJ1-5, with D uncertain. The CDR3 contains 10 residues. CDR1 and CDR2 (germline): DFQATT, SNEGSKA (reference sequence). Between the trimmed V and J ends, which lost 7 bases and 11 bases, there was a span of 12 bases. The CDR3 reads CSGQLETQHF. CDR3 coding DNA: TGCAGTGGCCAACTAGAGACCCAGCATTTT.

This chain connects TRBV28 to TRBJ1-4; D gene uncertain. Germline-derived CDR1 and CDR2 are MDHEN and SYDVKM. The CDR3 is made up of 16 amino acids. Trimming stripped 8 bases from V and 8 bases from J, with 24 bases between. CDR3 nucleotide sequence: TGTGCCAGCGCGACCGCCGGACTCCTACCGGGGGAAAAACTGTTTTTT. This gives the protein CASATAGLLPGEKLFF.

V gene TRBV6-2 or TRBV6-3 combines with J gene TRBJ1-2; 7 bases agree with TRBD1. The germline CDR1 and CDR2 sequences are MNHEY and SVGEGT. Germline trimming cut 3 bases from V and 5 bases from J; bases unmatched to any gene: 3. The CDR3 extends over 13 amino acids. As DNA, the CDR3 is TGTGCCAGCAGTTATCAGGGGGATTATGGCTACACCTTC. This sequence encodes CASSYQGDYGYTF.